These T cell receptor beta chains were read from a single sample in a study of cytomegalovirus exposure and HLA in healthy donors. Libraries were prepared by immunoSEQ multiplex PCR; TCRdb keeps only in-frame clonotypes and omits some of them. The sample has 150,000 to 200,000 clones; roughly 74% are singletons. What was sequenced was PBMCs. The receptors stem from a male donor in good health and CMV-seronegative. Both conserved end residues are part of each CDR3. The D gene is left open where the match is weak. Clone size is stated in some rows and not others, as once, few, many or a class when expanded.

TRBV18	-	-	TRBJ2-2	CASSPSLSNTGELFF	TGTGCCAGCTCACCGTCTCTTTCGAACACCGGGGAGCTGTTTTTT
TRBV5-6	-	few	TRBJ1-1	CASSLDRGTEAFF	TGTGCCAGCAGCTTGGATAGGGGGACTGAAGCTTTCTTT
TRBV6-6	TRBD1	few	TRBJ1-6	CASSHRGGNSPLHF	TGTGCCAGCAGTCACAGGGGAGGTAATTCACCCCTCCACTTT
TRBV6-4	-	few	TRBJ2-3	CASSDLPGSTDTQYF	TGTGCCAGCAGTGACCTACCGGGGAGCACAGATACGCAGTATTTT
TRBV7-9	TRBD1	-	TRBJ1-1	CASSPGQGTEAFF	TGTGCCAGCAGCCCCGGACAGGGGACTGAAGCTTTCTTT
TRBV5-1	-	-	TRBJ2-7	CASSLELSASYEQYF	TGCGCCAGCAGCTTGGAGCTTTCTGCCTCCTACGAGCAGTACTTC
TRBV6-6	-	-	TRBJ2-1	CASSYSNQNNEQFF	TGTGCCAGCAGTTACTCGAACCAGAACAATGAGCAGTTCTTC
TRBV7-9	-	-	TRBJ1-1	CASSLATFEGTEAFF	TGTGCCAGCAGCTTGGCCACTTTCGAGGGCACTGAAGCTTTCTTT
TRBV7-9	-	-	TRBJ2-5	CASSFWGSPQETQYF	TGTGCCAGCAGCTTCTGGGGCTCTCCTCAAGAGACCCAGTACTTC
TRBV5-5	TRBD2	-	TRBJ2-7	CASSLPSGRPYEQYF	TGTGCCAGCAGCTTGCCTAGCGGGAGACCCTACGAGCAGTACTTC
TRBV2	TRBD2	once	TRBJ2-1	CACWTSGSNEQFF	TGTGCCTGTTGGACTAGCGGGAGTAATGAGCAGTTCTTC
TRBV28	TRBD1	once	TRBJ1-3	CASRSTGAGNTIYF	TGTGCCAGCAGATCGACAGGGGCAGGAAACACCATATATTTT
TRBV6-6	TRBD1	few	TRBJ2-7	CASSYDRGYEQYF	TGTGCCAGCAGTTACGACAGGGGCTACGAGCAGTACTTC
TRBV13	TRBD2	-	TRBJ2-2	CASSLLAGESGELFF	TGTGCCAGCAGCTTACTAGCGGGGGAATCCGGGGAGCTGTTTTTT
TRBV2	-	-	TRBJ2-1	CASSGEHEQFF	TGTGCCAGCAGTGGCGAACATGAGCAGTTCTTC
TRBV6-5	TRBD1	-	TRBJ2-1	CASSYSGTGLINEQFF	TGTGCCAGCAGTTACTCGGGGACAGGGCTAATCAATGAGCAGTTCTTC
TRBV28	-	-	TRBJ2-7	CATTSHYEQYF	TGTGCCACCACCAGTCACTACGAGCAGTACTTC
TRBV6-6	-	-	TRBJ2-3	CASNLGADTQYF	TGTGCCAGCAACCTTGGAGCGGATACGCAGTATTTT
TRBV27	-	few	TRBJ2-7	CASSSPDTAYEQYF	TGTGCCAGCAGTTCCCCGGACACAGCCTACGAGCAGTACTTC
TRBV5-1	-	-	TRBJ2-3	CASSLSILSNARDTQYF	TGCGCCAGCAGCTTGTCCATCCTCTCGAACGCGCGGGATACGCAGTATTTT
TRBV5-1	TRBD1	-	TRBJ1-1	CASSSTGDVNTEAFF	TGCGCCAGCAGCAGCACAGGGGATGTGAACACTGAAGCTTTCTTT
TRBV19	TRBD1	-	TRBJ2-7	CATTPGQGVEQYF	TGTGCCACTACTCCCGGACAGGGAGTCGAGCAGTACTTC
TRBV6-1	TRBD2	once	TRBJ2-7	CASGLADSYEQYF	TGTGCCAGCGGACTAGCGGACTCCTACGAGCAGTACTTC